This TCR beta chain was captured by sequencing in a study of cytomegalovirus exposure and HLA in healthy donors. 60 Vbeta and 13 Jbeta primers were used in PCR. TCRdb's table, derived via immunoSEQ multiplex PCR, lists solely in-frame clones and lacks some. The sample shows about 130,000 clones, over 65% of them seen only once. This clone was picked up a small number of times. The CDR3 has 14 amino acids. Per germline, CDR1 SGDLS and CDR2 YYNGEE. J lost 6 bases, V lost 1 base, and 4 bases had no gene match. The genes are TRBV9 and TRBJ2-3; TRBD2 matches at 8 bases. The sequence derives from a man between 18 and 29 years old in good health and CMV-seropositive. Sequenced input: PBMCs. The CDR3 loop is CASSVRGGRDTQYF. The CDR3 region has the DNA TGTGCCAGCAGCGTACGGGGGGGCCGGGATACGCAGTATTTT. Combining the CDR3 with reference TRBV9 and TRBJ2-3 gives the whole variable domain DSGVTQTPKHLITATGQRVTLRCSPRSGDLSVYWYQQSLDQGLQFLIQYYNGEERAKGNILERFSAQQFPDLHSELNLSSLELGDSALYFCASSVRGGRDTQYFGPGTRLTVL.